The rows below give T cell receptor beta chains drawn from one sample of a study of cytomegalovirus exposure and HLA in healthy donors. Produced via immunoSEQ multiplex PCR; TCRdb's table is partial and in-frame only. The sample shows roughly 150,000 clones, about 86% of them seen only once. Sequenced input: PBMCs. These TCRs come from a woman aged 30 to 39 in good health and CMV-seronegative. Both conserved end residues are part of each CDR3. The order of the fields is J gene, clone size, V gene, D gene, CDR3 protein, CDR3 DNA. A D gene is named only where the DNA matches it firmly. Expanded clones are given a class, and other clones once, few, many or no size at all.

J gene: TRBJ1-2; clone size: few; V gene: TRBV4-2; D gene: TRBD1; CDR3 protein: CASSQDPGRTGGYGYTF; CDR3 DNA: TGTGCCAGCAGCCAAGACCCAGGAAGGACAGGAGGGTATGGCTACACCTTC
J gene: TRBJ2-3; clone size: few; V gene: TRBV18; D gene: NA; CDR3 protein: CASSLQGKDTQYF; CDR3 DNA: TGTGCCAGCTCACTCCAGGGGAAGGATACGCAGTATTTT
J gene: TRBJ1-5; clone size: once; V gene: TRBV15; D gene: NA; CDR3 protein: CATSRTTGRLDQPQHF; CDR3 DNA: TGTGCCACCAGCAGGACAACAGGGCGTCTGGATCAGCCCCAGCATTTT
J gene: TRBJ1-5; clone size: NA; V gene: TRBV7-3; D gene: NA; CDR3 protein: CASSLLGTGQPQHF; CDR3 DNA: TGTGCCAGCAGCTTACTCGGCACCGGTCAGCCCCAGCATTTT
J gene: TRBJ2-2; clone size: NA; V gene: TRBV11-2; D gene: NA; CDR3 protein: CASSRQLPNTGELFF; CDR3 DNA: TGTGCCAGCAGTCGGCAATTACCGAACACCGGGGAGCTGTTTTTT
J gene: TRBJ1-3; clone size: NA; V gene: TRBV4-1; D gene: NA; CDR3 protein: CASSQDNIQGRAGNTIYF; CDR3 DNA: TGCGCCAGCAGCCAAGATAATATACAGGGCCGGGCTGGAAACACCATATATTTT
J gene: TRBJ1-5; clone size: NA; V gene: TRBV6-1; D gene: NA; CDR3 protein: CASRWAARNQPQHF; CDR3 DNA: TGTGCCAGCAGGTGGGCTGCGCGCAATCAGCCCCAGCATTTT
J gene: TRBJ2-3; clone size: NA; V gene: TRBV19; D gene: TRBD2; CDR3 protein: CASRRYIAGGSTDTQYF; CDR3 DNA: TGTGCCAGTAGACGATATATAGCGGGAGGGTCGACAGATACGCAGTATTTT
J gene: TRBJ1-2; clone size: NA; V gene: TRBV18; D gene: NA; CDR3 protein: CASSQGLNYGYTF; CDR3 DNA: TGTGCCAGCTCACAGGGACTGAACTATGGCTACACCTTC
J gene: TRBJ2-1; clone size: once; V gene: TRBV11-3; D gene: TRBD1; CDR3 protein: CASSLFGQGAYNEQFF; CDR3 DNA: TGTGCCAGCAGCTTATTTGGTCAGGGGGCCTACAATGAGCAGTTCTTC
J gene: TRBJ1-1; clone size: NA; V gene: TRBV23-1; D gene: NA; CDR3 protein: CASSPWHRSSAEAFF; CDR3 DNA: TGCGCCAGCAGTCCGTGGCACAGGTCATCGGCTGAAGCTTTCTTT
J gene: TRBJ2-7; clone size: NA; V gene: TRBV7-9; D gene: TRBD1; CDR3 protein: CASSFGQGLYYEQYF; CDR3 DNA: TGTGCCAGCAGCTTCGGACAGGGTTTGTACTACGAGCAGTACTTC
J gene: TRBJ2-1; clone size: NA; V gene: TRBV2; D gene: NA; CDR3 protein: CASSFPGTPNEQFF; CDR3 DNA: TGTGCCAGCAGTTTCCCCGGGACACCCAATGAGCAGTTCTTC
J gene: TRBJ2-2; clone size: NA; V gene: TRBV27; D gene: NA; CDR3 protein: CASSFHGTGELFF; CDR3 DNA: TGTGCCAGCAGTTTCCACGGAACCGGGGAGCTGTTTTTT
J gene: TRBJ2-1; clone size: NA; V gene: TRBV5-4; D gene: TRBD1; CDR3 protein: CASSLIQGRNEQFF; CDR3 DNA: TGTGCCAGCAGCTTGATACAGGGGCGGAATGAGCAGTTCTTC
J gene: TRBJ2-2; clone size: few; V gene: TRBV5-1; D gene: NA; CDR3 protein: CASSSGHTGELFF; CDR3 DNA: TGCGCCAGCAGCTCGGGACACACCGGGGAGCTGTTTTTT
J gene: TRBJ2-3; clone size: NA; V gene: TRBV15; D gene: TRBD2; CDR3 protein: CATSRDFGTSGTDTQYF; CDR3 DNA: TGTGCCACCAGCAGAGATTTCGGGACTAGCGGCACAGATACGCAGTATTTT
J gene: TRBJ1-6; clone size: NA; V gene: TRBV12-5; D gene: NA; CDR3 protein: CASGLDSGVQSPLHF; CDR3 DNA: TGTGCTAGTGGTTTGGACTCTGGGGTTCAGTCACCCCTCCACTTT
J gene: TRBJ2-5; clone size: NA; V gene: TRBV4-1; D gene: NA; CDR3 protein: CASSQGTAPGVQETQYF; CDR3 DNA: TGCGCCAGCAGCCAAGGGACAGCCCCGGGGGTCCAAGAGACCCAGTACTTC
J gene: TRBJ1-3; clone size: NA; V gene: TRBV28; D gene: NA; CDR3 protein: CASSFRVFGRASGNTIYF; CDR3 DNA: TGTGCCAGCAGTTTTCGAGTTTTTGGCAGGGCCTCTGGAAACACCATATATTTT
J gene: TRBJ2-7; clone size: NA; V gene: TRBV4-3; D gene: NA; CDR3 protein: CASSQDSLYEQYF; CDR3 DNA: TGCGCCAGCAGCCAAGATTCCCTTTACGAGCAGTACTTC
J gene: TRBJ2-3; clone size: NA; V gene: TRBV11-2; D gene: NA; CDR3 protein: CASSLLGDPTDTQYF; CDR3 DNA: TGTGCCAGCAGCTTACTGGGGGACCCCACAGATACGCAGTATTTT